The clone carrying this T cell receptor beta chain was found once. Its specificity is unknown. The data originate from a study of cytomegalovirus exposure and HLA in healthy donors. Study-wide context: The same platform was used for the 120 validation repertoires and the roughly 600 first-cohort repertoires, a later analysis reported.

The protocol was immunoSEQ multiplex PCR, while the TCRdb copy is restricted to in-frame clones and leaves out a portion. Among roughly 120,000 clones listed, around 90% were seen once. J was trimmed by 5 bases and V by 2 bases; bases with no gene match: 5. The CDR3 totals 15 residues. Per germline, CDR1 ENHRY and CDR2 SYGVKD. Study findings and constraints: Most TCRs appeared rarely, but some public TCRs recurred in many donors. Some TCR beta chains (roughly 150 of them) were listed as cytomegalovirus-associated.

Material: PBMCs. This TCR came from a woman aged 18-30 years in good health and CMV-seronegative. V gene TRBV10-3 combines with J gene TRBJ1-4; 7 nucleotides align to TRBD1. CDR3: CAISEEMGQNEKLFF. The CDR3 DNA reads TGTGCCATCAGTGAGGAGATGGGACAGAATGAAAAACTGTTTTTT.